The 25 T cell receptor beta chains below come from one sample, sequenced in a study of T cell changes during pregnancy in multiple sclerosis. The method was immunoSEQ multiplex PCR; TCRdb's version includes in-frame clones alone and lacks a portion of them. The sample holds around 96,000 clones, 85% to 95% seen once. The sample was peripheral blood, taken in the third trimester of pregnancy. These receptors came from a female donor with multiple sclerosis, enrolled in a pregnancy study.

The CDR3 loop is CASSVGGTGVYEQYF. The DNA for the CDR3 is TGTGCCAGCAGCGTAGGCGGGACAGGGGTTTACGAGCAGTACTTC. The chain has TRBV9 and TRBJ2-7; 10 bases agree with TRBD1. Germline V gene data show CDR1 as SGDLS and CDR2 as YYNGEE. Unmatched junction bases numbered 4, after V lost 0 bases and J lost 4 bases. The CDR3 is 15 amino acids.

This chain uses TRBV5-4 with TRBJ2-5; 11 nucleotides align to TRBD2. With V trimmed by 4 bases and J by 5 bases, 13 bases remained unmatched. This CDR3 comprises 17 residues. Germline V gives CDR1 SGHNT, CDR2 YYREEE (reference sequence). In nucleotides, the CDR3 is TGTGCCAGCAGCCTCGGGGTAGCGGGAGGGCCTGAGGAGACCCAGTACTTC. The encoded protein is CASSLGVAGGPEETQYF.

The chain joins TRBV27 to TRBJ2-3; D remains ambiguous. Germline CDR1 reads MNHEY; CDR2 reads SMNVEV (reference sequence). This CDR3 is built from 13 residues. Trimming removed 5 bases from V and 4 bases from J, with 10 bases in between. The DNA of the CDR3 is TGTGCCAGCAGTCCAGGTCCAGCAGATACGCAGTATTTT. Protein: CASSPGPADTQYF.

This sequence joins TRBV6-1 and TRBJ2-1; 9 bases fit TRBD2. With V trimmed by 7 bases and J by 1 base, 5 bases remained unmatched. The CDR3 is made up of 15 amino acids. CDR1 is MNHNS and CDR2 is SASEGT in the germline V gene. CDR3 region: CASMGAGGSYNEQFF. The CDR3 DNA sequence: TGTGCCAGCATGGGAGCGGGAGGTTCCTACAATGAGCAGTTCTTC.

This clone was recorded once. Here the CDR3 reads CASSPYTDTQYF. The CDR3 nucleotides are TGTGCCAGCTCACCCTACACAGATACGCAGTATTTT. The V gene is TRBV18, the J gene TRBJ2-3; no definite D call. The CDR3 contains 12 residues. V was trimmed by 3 bases and J by 2 bases, leaving 3 bases between them. Germline CDR1 and CDR2: KGHSH and LQKENI.

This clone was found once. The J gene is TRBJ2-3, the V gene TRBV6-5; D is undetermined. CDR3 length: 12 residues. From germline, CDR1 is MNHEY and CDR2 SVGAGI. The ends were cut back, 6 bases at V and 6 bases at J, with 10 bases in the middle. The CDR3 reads CASSLSRDTQYF. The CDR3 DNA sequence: TGTGCCAGCAGCCTCTCTAGGGATACGCAGTATTTT.

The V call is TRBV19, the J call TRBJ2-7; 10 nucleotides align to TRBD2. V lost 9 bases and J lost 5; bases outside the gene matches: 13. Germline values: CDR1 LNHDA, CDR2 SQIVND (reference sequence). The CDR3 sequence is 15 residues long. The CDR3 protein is CASPREREGPDEQYF. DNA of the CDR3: TGTGCCAGCCCAAGGGAGCGGGAGGGCCCAGACGAGCAGTACTTC.

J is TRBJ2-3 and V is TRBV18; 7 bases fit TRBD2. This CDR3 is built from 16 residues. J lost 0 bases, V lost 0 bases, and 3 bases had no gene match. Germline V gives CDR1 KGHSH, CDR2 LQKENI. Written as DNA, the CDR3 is TGTGCCAGCTCACCACCTGGCGGGGGAAGCACAGATACGCAGTATTTT. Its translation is CASSPPGGGSTDTQYF.

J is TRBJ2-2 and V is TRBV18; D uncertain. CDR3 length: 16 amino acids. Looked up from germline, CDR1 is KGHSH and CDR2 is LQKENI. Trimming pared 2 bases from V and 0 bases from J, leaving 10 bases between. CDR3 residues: CASSPSVQTNTGELFF. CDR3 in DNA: TGTGCCAGCTCACCATCGGTACAGACGAACACCGGGGAGCTGTTTTTT.

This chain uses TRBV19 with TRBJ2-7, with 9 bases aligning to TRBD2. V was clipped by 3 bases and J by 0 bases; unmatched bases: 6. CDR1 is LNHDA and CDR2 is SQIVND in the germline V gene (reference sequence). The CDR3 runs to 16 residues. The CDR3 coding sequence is TGTGCCAGTAGTATCTCCCTAGCGGGAAGCTCCTACGAGCAGTACTTC. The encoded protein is CASSISLAGSSYEQYF.

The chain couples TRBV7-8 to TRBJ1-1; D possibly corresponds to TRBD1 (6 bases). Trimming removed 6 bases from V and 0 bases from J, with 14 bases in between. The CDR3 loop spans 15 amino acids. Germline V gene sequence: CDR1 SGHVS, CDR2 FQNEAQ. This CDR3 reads CASSPWGLMNTEAFF. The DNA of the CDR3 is TGTGCCAGCAGTCCTTGGGGGCTGATGAACACTGAAGCTTTCTTT.

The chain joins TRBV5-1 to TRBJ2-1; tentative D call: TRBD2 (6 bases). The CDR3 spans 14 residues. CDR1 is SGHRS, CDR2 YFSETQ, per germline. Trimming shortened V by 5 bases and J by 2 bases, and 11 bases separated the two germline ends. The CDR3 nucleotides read TGCGCCAGCAGAATAGCGGAGACCTACAATGAGCAGTTCTTC. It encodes CASRIAETYNEQFF. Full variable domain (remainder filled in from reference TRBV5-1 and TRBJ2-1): KAGVTQTPRYLIKTRGQQVTLSCSPISGHRSVSWYQQTPGQGLQFLFEYFSETQRNKGNFPGRFSGRQFSNSRSEMNVSTLELGDSALYLCASRIAETYNEQFFGPGTRLTVL.

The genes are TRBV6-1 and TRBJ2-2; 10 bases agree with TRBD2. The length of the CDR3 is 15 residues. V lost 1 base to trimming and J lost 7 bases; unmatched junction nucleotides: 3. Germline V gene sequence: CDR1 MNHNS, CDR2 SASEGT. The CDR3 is CASSEGLAGVGELFF. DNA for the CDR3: TGTGCCAGCAGTGAAGGGCTAGCGGGGGTCGGGGAGCTGTTTTTT.

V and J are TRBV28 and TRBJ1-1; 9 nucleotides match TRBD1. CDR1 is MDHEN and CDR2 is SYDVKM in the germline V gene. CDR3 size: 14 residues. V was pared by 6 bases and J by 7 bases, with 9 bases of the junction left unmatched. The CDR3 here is CASREQGAKVEAFF. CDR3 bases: TGTGCCAGCAGGGAACAGGGGGCGAAGGTTGAAGCTTTCTTT.

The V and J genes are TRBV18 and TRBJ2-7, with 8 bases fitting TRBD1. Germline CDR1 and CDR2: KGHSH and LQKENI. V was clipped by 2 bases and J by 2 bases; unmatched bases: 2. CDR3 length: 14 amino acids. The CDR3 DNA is TGTGCCAGCTCACCAGGACAGGGAACCTACGAGCAGTACTTC. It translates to CASSPGQGTYEQYF.

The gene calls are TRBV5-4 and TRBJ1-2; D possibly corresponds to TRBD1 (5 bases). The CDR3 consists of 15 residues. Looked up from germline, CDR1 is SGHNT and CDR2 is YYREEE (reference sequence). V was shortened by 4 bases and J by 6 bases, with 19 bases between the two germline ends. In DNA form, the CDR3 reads TGTGCCAGCAGCGATCAAATAGGAGGGGTGGATGGCTACACCTTC. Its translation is CASSDQIGGVDGYTF.

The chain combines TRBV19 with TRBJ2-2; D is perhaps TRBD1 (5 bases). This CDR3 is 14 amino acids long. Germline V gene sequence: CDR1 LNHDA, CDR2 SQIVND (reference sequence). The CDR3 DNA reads TGTGCTACGACACGGACAACGAACACCGGGGAGCTGTTTTTT. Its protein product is CATTRTTNTGELFF.

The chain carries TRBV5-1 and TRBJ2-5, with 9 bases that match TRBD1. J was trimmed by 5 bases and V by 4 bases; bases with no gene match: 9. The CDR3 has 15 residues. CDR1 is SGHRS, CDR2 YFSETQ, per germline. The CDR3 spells CASSLQGAPRETQYF. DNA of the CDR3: TGCGCCAGCAGCCTACAGGGGGCGCCGAGGGAGACCCAGTACTTC.

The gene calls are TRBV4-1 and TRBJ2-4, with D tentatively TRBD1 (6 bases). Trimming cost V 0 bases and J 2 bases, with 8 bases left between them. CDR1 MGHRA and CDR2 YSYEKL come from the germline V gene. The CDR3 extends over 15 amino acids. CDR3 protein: CASSQDQGSKNIQYF. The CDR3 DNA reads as TGCGCCAGCAGCCAAGATCAGGGGTCCAAAAACATTCAGTACTTC.

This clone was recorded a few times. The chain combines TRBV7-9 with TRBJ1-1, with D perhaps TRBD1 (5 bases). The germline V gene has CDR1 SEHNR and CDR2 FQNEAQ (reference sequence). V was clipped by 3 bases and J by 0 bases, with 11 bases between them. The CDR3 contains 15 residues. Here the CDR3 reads CASSFRTGLNTEAFF. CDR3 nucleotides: TGTGCCAGCAGCTTTAGAACAGGCTTGAACACTGAAGCTTTCTTT. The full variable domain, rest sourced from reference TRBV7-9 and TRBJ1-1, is DTGVSQNPRHKITKRGQNVTFRCDPISEHNRLYWYRQTLGQGPEFLTYFQNEAQLEKSRLLSDRFSAERPKGSFSTLEIQRTEQGDSAMYLCASSFRTGLNTEAFFGQGTRLTVV.

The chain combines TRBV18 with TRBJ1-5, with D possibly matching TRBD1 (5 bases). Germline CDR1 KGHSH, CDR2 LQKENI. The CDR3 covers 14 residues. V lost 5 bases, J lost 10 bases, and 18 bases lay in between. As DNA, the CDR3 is TGTGCCAGCTCAGCGGGACCGGGCCCTGAACCCCAGCATTTT. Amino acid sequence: CASSAGPGPEPQHF. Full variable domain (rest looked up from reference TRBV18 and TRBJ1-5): NAGVMQNPRHLVRRRGQEARLRCSPMKGHSHVYWYRQLPEEGLKFMVYLQKENIIDESGMPKERFSAEFPKEGPSILRIQQVVRGDSAAYFCASSAGPGPEPQHFGDGTRLSIL.

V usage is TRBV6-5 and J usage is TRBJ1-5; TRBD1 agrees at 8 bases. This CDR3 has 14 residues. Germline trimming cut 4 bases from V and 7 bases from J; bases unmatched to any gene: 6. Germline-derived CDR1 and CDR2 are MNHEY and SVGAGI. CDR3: CASSLTGVRQPQHF. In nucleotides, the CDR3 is TGTGCCAGCAGTTTGACAGGGGTTCGGCAGCCCCAGCATTTT.

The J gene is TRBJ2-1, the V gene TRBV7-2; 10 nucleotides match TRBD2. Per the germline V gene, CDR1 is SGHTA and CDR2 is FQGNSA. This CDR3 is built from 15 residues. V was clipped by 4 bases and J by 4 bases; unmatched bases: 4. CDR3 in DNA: TGTGCCAGCAGCTGGACTAGCGGAGGGTACAATGAGCAGTTCTTC. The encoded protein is CASSWTSGGYNEQFF.

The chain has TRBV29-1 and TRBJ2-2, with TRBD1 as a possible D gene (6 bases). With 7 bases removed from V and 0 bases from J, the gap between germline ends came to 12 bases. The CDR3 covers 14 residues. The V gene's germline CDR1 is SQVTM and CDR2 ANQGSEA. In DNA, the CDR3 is TGCAGCGCCGAAGGGGGAACGAACACCGGGGAGCTGTTTTTT. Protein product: CSAEGGTNTGELFF.

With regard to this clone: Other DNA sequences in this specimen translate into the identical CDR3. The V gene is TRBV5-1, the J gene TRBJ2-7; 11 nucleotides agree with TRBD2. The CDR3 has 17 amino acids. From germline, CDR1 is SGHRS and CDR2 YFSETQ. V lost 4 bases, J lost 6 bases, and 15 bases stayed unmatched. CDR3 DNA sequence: TGCGCCAGCAGCGGTCTACTAGCGGGGGAACCCCCCGTCGAGCAGTACTTC. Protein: CASSGLLAGEPPVEQYF. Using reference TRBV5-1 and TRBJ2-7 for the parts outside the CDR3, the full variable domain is KAGVTQTPRYLIKTRGQQVTLSCSPISGHRSVSWYQQTPGQGLQFLFEYFSETQRNKGNFPGRFSGRQFSNSRSEMNVSTLELGDSALYLCASSGLLAGEPPVEQYFGPGTRLTVT.